This T cell receptor (beta chain) stems from a study of post-analysis software for immune sequencing data. Study summary: Relapsing-remitting, secondary progressive and progressive-relapsing forms made up the multiple sclerosis disease courses.

Comment on this clonotype: Its antigen is currently unknown.

Study results and caveats: TRBV5-6, TRBV5-1 and TRBV20-1 were among about 5 TRBV segments more frequent in patients than controls.

cDNA libraries for TCR beta contained unique molecular identifiers. TCRdb processed the PCR reads anew with MiXCR; each CDR3 protein has one entry. This table has a few hundred thousand distinct CDR3 sequences, around 40% appearing once. The trim removed 5 bases at V and 1 base at J, leaving 11 bases unmatched. Germline V gives CDR1 MDHEN, CDR2 SYDVKM. The CDR3 has 17 residues. This clonotype originated in a girl aged 10 to 17 with multiple sclerosis. Sequencing was performed on blood. The V call is TRBV28, the J call TRBJ2-5; 9 bases are shared with TRBD1. CDR3 loop: CASSPGTGIIGQETQYF. The CDR3 DNA is TGTGCCAGCAGTCCCGGGACAGGGATCATTGGCCAAGAGACCCAGTACTTC.